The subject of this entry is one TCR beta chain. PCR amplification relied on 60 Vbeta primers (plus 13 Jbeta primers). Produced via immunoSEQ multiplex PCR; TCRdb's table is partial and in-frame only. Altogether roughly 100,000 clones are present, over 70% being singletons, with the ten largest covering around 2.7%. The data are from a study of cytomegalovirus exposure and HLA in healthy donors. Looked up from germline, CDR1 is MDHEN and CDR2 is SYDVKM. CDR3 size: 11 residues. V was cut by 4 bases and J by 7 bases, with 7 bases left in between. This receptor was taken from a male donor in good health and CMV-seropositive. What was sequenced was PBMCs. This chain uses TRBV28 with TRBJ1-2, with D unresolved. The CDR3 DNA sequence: TGTGCCAGCAGTTCTACGGGTGGCTACACCTTC. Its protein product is CASSSTGGYTF.